The 21 T cell receptor beta chains in this list originate from one sample, sequenced in a study of OX40 agonist ivuxolimab in advanced cancers. The library was generated by the immunoSEQ multiplex PCR assay. Drawn from immuneACCESS, this table holds only the in-frame rearrangements with V and J called that TCRdb kept. Clones are partly lost; checked studies trace under half to an unresolved V gene and leave the rest unexplained. This sample gives 25,000 to 35,000 clones in total; around 74% of them show up just once. The ten largest clones take up around 12% of the sample. The input for sequencing was CD4+ or CD8+ T cells sorted from blood, taken in a trial of the OX40 agonist ivuxolimab. The receptors come from an adult with an advanced solid tumor such as melanoma, head and neck, liver or kidney cancer.

This clone was seen once. The chain carries TRBV4-1 and TRBJ2-6, with D possibly being TRBD1 (5 bases). V gave up 0 bases and J gave up 0 bases, with 15 bases separating them. There are 19 residues in the CDR3. The germline V gene has CDR1 MGHRA and CDR2 YSYEKL. DNA for the CDR3: TGCGCCAGCAGCCAAGATAGGGGCAGGTCCTACTCTGGGGCCAACGTCCTGACTTTC. Translating gives CASSQDRGRSYSGANVLTF.

This clone was detected only once. The same CDR3 is also encoded by other DNA sequences in this sample. This sequence joins TRBV7-9 and TRBJ2-7; D call uncertain. This CDR3 has 11 amino acids. Trimming took 3 bases from V and 4 from J, leaving 4 bases between them. CDR1 is SEHNR, CDR2 FQNEAQ, per germline (reference sequence). The CDR3 DNA is TGTGCCAGCAGCTTTGAATACGAGCAGTACTTC. It specifies CASSFEYEQYF.

V usage is TRBV18 and J usage is TRBJ1-2, with D perhaps matching TRBD1 (5 bases). Between the trimmed V and J ends, which lost 1 base and 6 bases, there was a span of 9 bases. CDR1 is KGHSH, CDR2 LQKENI, per germline. There are 13 residues in the CDR3. CDR3 protein: CASSPRGVDGYTF. The CDR3 DNA reads TGTGCCAGCTCACCACGGGGGGTAGATGGCTACACCTTC. Drawing the rest from reference TRBV18 and TRBJ1-2, the complete variable domain is NAGVMQNPRHLVRRRGQEARLRCSPMKGHSHVYWYRQLPEEGLKFMVYLQKENIIDESGMPKERFSAEFPKEGPSILRIQQVVRGDSAAYFCASSPRGVDGYTFGSGTRLTVV.

Only one count was recorded for this clone. V gene TRBV4-3 combines with J gene TRBJ1-3; no firm D call. Trimming removed 2 bases at V and 9 bases at J, with 5 bases between. Germline V gives CDR1 LGHNA, CDR2 YSLEER. The CDR3 length is 11 residues. The CDR3 loop is CASSQRGTIYF. For the CDR3, the DNA is TGCGCCAGCAGCCAACGGGGCACCATATATTTT.

V is TRBV19 and J is TRBJ2-5; the D gene is possibly TRBD1 (6 bases). The germline gives CDR1 LNHDA, CDR2 SQIVND (reference sequence). The CDR3 runs to 13 residues. V gave up 6 bases and J gave up 4 bases, with 12 bases separating them. CDR3 amino acids: CASSPVTGETQYF. The DNA for the CDR3 is TGTGCCAGTAGCCCTGTGACAGGAGAGACCCAGTACTTC.

This chain joins TRBV6-5 and TRBJ2-3; D is perhaps TRBD1 (6 bases). This CDR3 has 12 amino acids. Germline CDR1 reads MNHEY; CDR2 reads SVGAGI. Trimming shortened V by 11 bases and J by 4 bases, and 13 bases separated the two germline ends. CDR3 loop: CAARQDADTQYF. The CDR3 DNA reads as TGTGCCGCTCGACAGGACGCAGATACGCAGTATTTT.

This chain links TRBV5-1 with TRBJ1-2; D gene uncertain. CDR3 length: 15 amino acids. Germline V gene sequence: CDR1 SGHRS, CDR2 YFSETQ. The V end was cut by 5 bases, the J end by 6 bases, with 20 bases between. CDR3 region: CASRTTRDPYNGYTF. The CDR3 DNA reads as TGCGCCAGCAGAACCACCCGGGATCCATACAATGGCTACACCTTC.

J is TRBJ1-2 and V is TRBV10-3; tentatively, D is TRBD1 (6 bases). The V end lost 4 bases, the J end lost 4 bases, and 22 bases lay between the germline ends. CDR3 length: 17 residues. Germline assignment: CDR1 ENHRY and CDR2 SYGVKD. The CDR3 DNA reads TGTGCCATCAGTGGTGGGATGGGGGACAAAGCCTCCTATGGCTACACCTTC. The encoded protein is CAISGGMGDKASYGYTF.

The chain uses TRBV7-2 and TRBJ2-7; tentative D call: TRBD1 (5 bases). CDR3 length: 13 amino acids. V lost 5 bases, J lost 2 bases, and 10 bases lay in between. Germline V CDR1 and CDR2: SGHTA, FQGNSA. The CDR3 protein is CASSPDSTYEQYF. The CDR3 DNA follows: TGTGCCAGCAGCCCCGACAGTACCTACGAGCAGTACTTC. The full variable domain, in which reference TRBV7-2 and TRBJ2-7 provide the parts outside the CDR3, is GAGVSQSPSNKVTEKGKDVELRCDPISGHTALYWYRQSLGQGLEFLIYFQGNSAPDKSGLPSDRFSAERTGGSVSTLTIQRTQQEDSAVYLCASSPDSTYEQYFGPGTRLTVT.

This clone was counted only a few times. The chain is built from TRBV19 and TRBJ1-6; no clear D gene. V gave up 7 bases and J gave up 8 bases, with 12 bases separating them. Germline-derived CDR1 and CDR2 are LNHDA and SQIVND (reference sequence). CDR3 length: 13 residues. The CDR3 nucleotides are TGTGCCAGTAATACGGTCCAGGATTCACCCCTCCACTTT. It yields the protein CASNTVQDSPLHF.

This clone was counted once. The chain uses TRBV10-3 and TRBJ2-7; TRBD1 matches at 11 bases. The CDR3 has 14 residues. Trimming took 5 bases from V and 7 from J; bases not matched to a gene: 7. Germline CDR1 reads ENHRY; CDR2 reads SYGVKD. The CDR3 spells CAISRGQGAEEQYF. The CDR3 bases are TGTGCCATCAGTAGAGGACAGGGGGCGGAAGAGCAGTACTTC.

The chain combines TRBV6-1 with TRBJ1-1; 7 bases are a match to TRBD1. Trimming took 3 bases from V and 6 from J; bases not matched to a gene: 7. The germline gives CDR1 MNHNS, CDR2 SASEGT. This CDR3 contains 14 residues. CDR3 coding DNA: TGTGCCAGCAGTGAGTCCCTTAGGGGGCCTGAAGCTTTCTTT. It specifies CASSESLRGPEAFF.

The chain combines TRBV7-2 with TRBJ2-1; TRBD1 is a possible D gene (5 bases). The V gene's germline CDR1 is SGHTA and CDR2 FQGNSA. V lost 2 bases, J lost 8 bases, and 13 bases lay in between. There are 14 residues in the CDR3. CDR3 sequence: CASSLYGAKDEQFF. The CDR3 DNA sequence: TGTGCCAGCAGCTTATATGGGGCGAAGGATGAGCAGTTCTTC.

This clone has just a few counts. This chain connects TRBV18 to TRBJ1-4; D remains ambiguous. CDR3 length: 16 amino acids. Looked up from germline, CDR1 is KGHSH and CDR2 is LQKENI. V lost 4 bases to trimming and J lost 8 bases, with 20 bases between them. CDR3 loop: CASSLSRLHSEEKLFF. The CDR3 region has the DNA TGTGCCAGCTCACTTTCGAGGCTCCATTCGGAGGAAAAACTGTTTTTT.

The chain employs TRBV2 and TRBJ1-2, with D possibly TRBD1 on 5 matching bases. The CDR3 loop spans 17 amino acids. The V gene's germline CDR1 is SNHLY and CDR2 FYNNEI. V was pared by 6 bases and J by 2 bases, with 22 bases between. As DNA, the CDR3 is TGTGCCAGCAGCGCAAATCCCTCAGGGTTAGGGAACTATGGCTACACCTTC. Protein: CASSANPSGLGNYGYTF.

The genes are TRBV6-1 and TRBJ1-1, with D maybe TRBD1 (5 bases). Germline V gene sequence: CDR1 MNHNS, CDR2 SASEGT. The CDR3 runs 13 residues. V was pared by 11 bases and J by 1 base, with 14 bases between. CDR3 loop: CAGGRQPNTEAFF. Written as DNA, the CDR3 is TGTGCCGGGGGAAGGCAGCCGAACACTGAAGCTTTCTTT.

The J gene is TRBJ1-1, the V gene TRBV7-2; D remains ambiguous. V was cut by 3 bases and J by 5 bases, with 10 bases left in between. The germline V gene encodes CDR1 SGHTA and CDR2 FQGNSA. The length of the CDR3 is 13 residues. The CDR3 DNA reads TGTGCCAGCAGCTTTTTCGCGGGGACTGAAGCTTTCTTT. This codes for CASSFFAGTEAFF.

This chain links TRBV6-5 with TRBJ2-2, with D hard to call. This CDR3 is built from 14 residues. Germline V gene lookup returns CDR1 MNHEY and CDR2 SVGAGI. V dropped 1 base and J dropped 4 bases, with 7 bases sitting between them. CDR3 nucleotides: TGTGCCAGCAGTTACTTCGGGTCCACCGGGGAGCTGTTTTTT. Translated: CASSYFGSTGELFF.

This rearrangement joins TRBV6-6 to TRBJ2-7; unclear D gene. This CDR3 contains 13 residues. In germline, CDR1 is MNHNY, CDR2 SVGAGI (reference sequence). V was clipped by 8 bases and J by 4 bases, with 15 bases between them. CDR3 protein: CASARTSSYEQYF. Here the CDR3 DNA reads TGTGCCAGCGCCAGGACGAGCTCATACGAGCAGTACTTC.

The CDR3: CASSVGGQGAYEQYF. CDR3 DNA sequence: TGTGCCAGCAGCGTAGGGGGCCAGGGGGCCTACGAGCAGTACTTC. V usage is TRBV9 and J usage is TRBJ2-7; 7 bases fit TRBD1. The ends lost 0 bases at V and 2 bases at J; junction bases unmatched: 5. CDR1 is SGDLS and CDR2 is YYNGEE in the germline V gene. CDR3 length equals 15 residues.

The chain links TRBV30 to TRBJ1-1; 9 nucleotides match TRBD1. The V segment lost 4 bases and the J segment 0 bases; nucleotides outside the gene matches: 6. CDR1 is GTSNPN and CDR2 is SVGIG in the germline V gene (reference sequence). The CDR3 sequence is 15 residues long. The CDR3 DNA sequence: TGTGCCTGGATGAGGGACAGGGCATTGAACACTGAAGCTTTCTTT. This translates into CAWMRDRALNTEAFF.